This TCR beta chain was identified in a study of cytomegalovirus exposure and HLA in healthy donors. Study results and caveats: Across all donors, roughly uniform sequencing depth was an assumption of the presence/absence analyses.

Worth noting for this clone: Its matching antigen is unknown.

Researchers ran the PCR with 60 Vbeta and 13 Jbeta primers. Sequencing used immunoSEQ multiplex PCR; TCRdb keeps in-frame clones, though not all of them. The top ten clones hold about 9.9% of a sample with some 110,000 clones, around 70% of them seen once. CDR3 length: 13 residues. The V gene lost 2 bases and the J gene lost 5 bases, with 10 bases spanning the gap. The germline V gene has CDR1 SEHNR and CDR2 FQNEAQ (reference sequence). The chain is built from TRBV7-9 and TRBJ2-7; D might be TRBD1 (5 bases). This TCR came from a woman aged 45-59 years in good health and CMV-seropositive. Sequenced input: PBMCs. CDR3 nucleotides: TGTGCCAGCAGCTTATGGCAGGGTGACGAGCAGTACTTC. Its protein product is CASSLWQGDEQYF.